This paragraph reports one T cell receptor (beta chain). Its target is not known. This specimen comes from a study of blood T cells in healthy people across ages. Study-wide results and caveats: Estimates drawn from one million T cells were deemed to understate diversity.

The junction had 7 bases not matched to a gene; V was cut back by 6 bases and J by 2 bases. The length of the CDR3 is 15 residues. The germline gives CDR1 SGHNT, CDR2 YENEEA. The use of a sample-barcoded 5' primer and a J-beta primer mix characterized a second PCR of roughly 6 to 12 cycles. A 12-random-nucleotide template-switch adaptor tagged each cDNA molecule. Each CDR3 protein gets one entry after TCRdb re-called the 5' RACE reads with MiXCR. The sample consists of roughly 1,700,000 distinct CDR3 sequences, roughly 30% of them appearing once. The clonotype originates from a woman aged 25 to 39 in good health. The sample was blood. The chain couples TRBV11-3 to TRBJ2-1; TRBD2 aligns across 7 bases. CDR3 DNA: TGTGCCAGCAGGTCGTCTAGCGGCCCCTACAATGAGCAGTTCTTC. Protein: CASRSSSGPYNEQFF.